A selection of T cell receptor beta chains follows, all from one sample in a study of spatial heterogeneity in lung cancer. TCRdb independently ran MiXCR on the 5' RACE reads; one entry per CDR3 protein. The sample records about 23,000 distinct CDR3 sequences, approximately 3% being singletons. Sequenced material: PBMCs, taken at surgery. These receptors came from a female donor with early-stage non-small cell lung cancer. CDR3s include the opening cysteine and the closing phenylalanine or tryptophan. Each record gives: clone size, V gene, D gene, J gene, CDR3 protein, CDR3 DNA. D genes are given only for firm matches. Size values are once, few and many counts, or a class for expanded clones, and some rows have none.

many	TRBV13	.	TRBJ2-3	CASSFRDGAQYF	TGTGCCAGCAGCTTCCGGGACGGGGCGCAGTATTTT
many	TRBV7-2	.	TRBJ2-1	CASTPARGSYNEQFF	TGTGCCAGCACCCCGGCCAGGGGCTCCTACAATGAGCAGTTCTTC
many	TRBV7-2	.	TRBJ2-2	CASSLGTSGELFF	TGTGCCAGCAGCCTAGGGACATCGGGGGAGCTGTTTTTT
.	TRBV10-1	TRBD2	TRBJ2-1	CASSEKTRGAGGLLSYNEQFF	TGCGCCAGCAGTGAAAAAACCCGGGGAGCGGGAGGGTTACTCTCCTACAATGAGCAGTTCTTC
many	TRBV29-1	.	TRBJ1-1	CSVGTRDTEAFF	TGCAGCGTAGGGACGCGGGACACTGAAGCTTTCTTT
many	TRBV5-6	.	TRBJ2-7	CASSLVGNYEQYF	TGTGCCAGCAGCTTGGTGGGTAACTACGAGCAGTACTTC
few	TRBV7-9	.	TRBJ2-1	CASSSPLDTMEEQFF	TGTGCCAGCAGCTCGCCACTAGATACAATGGAGGAGCAGTTCTTC
many	TRBV27	.	TRBJ2-3	CASSLSGLYTQYF	TGTGCCAGCAGTTTATCGGGACTCTATACGCAGTATTTT
many	TRBV29-1	.	TRBJ2-2	CSVEDTGAGAGELFF	TGCAGCGTTGAAGATACGGGGGCTGGGGCCGGGGAGCTGTTTTTT
many	TRBV7-6	TRBD2	TRBJ2-1	CASSLRLAGFLGNEQFF	TGTGCCAGCAGCCTCCGCCTAGCGGGGTTCCTCGGCAATGAGCAGTTCTTC
few	TRBV23-1	.	TRBJ2-2	CASSQRRGQGASPGSCFF	.
many	TRBV24-1	.	TRBJ1-1	CATSDLHSGDTEAFF	TGTGCCACCAGTGATTTGCACAGTGGGGACACTGAAGCTTTCTTT
many	TRBV5-1	TRBD2	TRBJ2-2	CASIRTSGNTGELFF	TGCGCCAGCATCAGGACTAGCGGGAATACCGGGGAGCTGTTTTTT
few	TRBV19	TRBD2	TRBJ2-1	CASSIDVLAGGYSYNEQFF	TGTGCCAGTAGTATAGATGTTCTAGCGGGAGGATACTCCTACAATGAGCAGTTCTTC
few	TRBV19	TRBD2	TRBJ2-2	CASSKAGGANTGELFF	TGTGCCAGTAGTAAAGCGGGAGGGGCAAACACCGGGGAGCTGTTTTTT
many	TRBV14	TRBD2	TRBJ2-3	CASSQDEREGPDTQYF	TGTGCCAGCAGCCAAGATGAGCGGGAGGGCCCAGATACGCAGTATTTT